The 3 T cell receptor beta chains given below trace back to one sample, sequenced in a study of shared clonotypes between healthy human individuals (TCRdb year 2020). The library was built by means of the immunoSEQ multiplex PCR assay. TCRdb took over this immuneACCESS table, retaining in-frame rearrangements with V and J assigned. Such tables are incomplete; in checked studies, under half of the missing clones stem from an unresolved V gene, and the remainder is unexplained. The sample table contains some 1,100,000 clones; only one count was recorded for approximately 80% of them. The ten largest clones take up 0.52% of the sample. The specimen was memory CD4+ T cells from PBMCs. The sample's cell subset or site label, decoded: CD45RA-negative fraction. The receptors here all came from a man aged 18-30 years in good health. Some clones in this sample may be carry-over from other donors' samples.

Here the CDR3 DNA reads TGCGCCAGCAGCTTGGTCCAGGACAACACCATATATTTT. It codes for CASSLVQDNTIYF. V gene TRBV5-1 combines with J gene TRBJ1-3; D is uncertain. CDR1 and CDR2 (germline): SGHRS, YFSETQ. The CDR3 extends over 13 amino acids. V lost 0 bases and J lost 7, with 8 bases in between.

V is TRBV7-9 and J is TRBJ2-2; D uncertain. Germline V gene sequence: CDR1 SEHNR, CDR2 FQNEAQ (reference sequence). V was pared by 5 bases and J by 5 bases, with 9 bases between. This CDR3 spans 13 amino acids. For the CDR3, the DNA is TGTGCCAGCAGCCTCCCTAGAACCGGGGAGCTGTTTTTT. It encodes CASSLPRTGELFF.

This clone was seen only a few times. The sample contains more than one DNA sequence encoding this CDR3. CDR3 sequence: CSVESSEETQYF. The CDR3 DNA is TGCAGCGTTGAGTCTAGCGAAGAGACCCAGTACTTC. The V call is TRBV29-1, the J call TRBJ2-5, with a possible D match to TRBD2 (6 bases). The CDR3 is 12 residues long. V was cut by 3 bases and J by 3 bases, with 8 bases left in between. Germline assignment: CDR1 SQVTM and CDR2 ANQGSEA.